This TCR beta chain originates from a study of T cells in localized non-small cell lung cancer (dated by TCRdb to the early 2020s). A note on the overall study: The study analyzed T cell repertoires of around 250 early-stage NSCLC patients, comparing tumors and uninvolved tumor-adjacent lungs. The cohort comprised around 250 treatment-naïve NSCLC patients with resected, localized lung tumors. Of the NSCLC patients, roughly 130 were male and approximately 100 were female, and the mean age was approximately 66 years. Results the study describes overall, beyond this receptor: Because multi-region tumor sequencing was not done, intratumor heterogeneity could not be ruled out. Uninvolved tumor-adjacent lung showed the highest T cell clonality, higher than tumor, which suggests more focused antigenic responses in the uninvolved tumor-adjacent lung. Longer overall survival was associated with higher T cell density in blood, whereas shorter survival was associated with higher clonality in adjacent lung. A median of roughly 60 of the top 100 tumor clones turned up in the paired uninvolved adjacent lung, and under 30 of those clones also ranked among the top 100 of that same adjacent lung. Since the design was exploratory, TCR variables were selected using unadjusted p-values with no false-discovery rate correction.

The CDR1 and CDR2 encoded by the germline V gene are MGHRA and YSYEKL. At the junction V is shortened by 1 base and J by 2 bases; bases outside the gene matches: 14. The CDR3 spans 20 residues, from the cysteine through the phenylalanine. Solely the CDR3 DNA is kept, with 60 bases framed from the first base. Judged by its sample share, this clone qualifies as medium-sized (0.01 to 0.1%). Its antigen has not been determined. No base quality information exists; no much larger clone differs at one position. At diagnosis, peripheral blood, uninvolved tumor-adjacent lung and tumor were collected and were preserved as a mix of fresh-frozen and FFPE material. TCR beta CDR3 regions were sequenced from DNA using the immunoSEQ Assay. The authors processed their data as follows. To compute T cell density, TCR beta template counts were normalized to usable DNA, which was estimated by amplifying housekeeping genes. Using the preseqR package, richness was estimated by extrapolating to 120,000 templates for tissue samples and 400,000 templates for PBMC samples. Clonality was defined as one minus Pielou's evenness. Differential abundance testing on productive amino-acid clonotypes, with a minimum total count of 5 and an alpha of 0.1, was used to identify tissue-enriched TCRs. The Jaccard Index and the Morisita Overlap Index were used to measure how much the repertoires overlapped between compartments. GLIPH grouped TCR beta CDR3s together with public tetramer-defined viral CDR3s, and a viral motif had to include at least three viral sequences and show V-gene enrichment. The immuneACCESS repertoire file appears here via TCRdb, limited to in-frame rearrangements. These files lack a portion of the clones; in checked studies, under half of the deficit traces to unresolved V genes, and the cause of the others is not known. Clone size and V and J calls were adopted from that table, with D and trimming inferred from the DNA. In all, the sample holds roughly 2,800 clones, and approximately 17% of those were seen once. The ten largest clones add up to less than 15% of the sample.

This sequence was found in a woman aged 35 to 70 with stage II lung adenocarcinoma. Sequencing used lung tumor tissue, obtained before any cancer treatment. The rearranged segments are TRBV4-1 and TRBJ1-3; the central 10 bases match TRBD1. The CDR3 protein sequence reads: CASSQGVGTGAFRPGNTIYF. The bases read TGCGCCAGCAGCCAAGGGGTTGGGACAGGGGCCTTCAGGCCTGGAAACACCATATATTTT.